Listed here are 10 T cell receptor beta chains from one sample, sequenced in a study of identical twins. TCRdb analysed the 5' RACE reads with MiXCR anew, one entry per CDR3 protein. The repertoire holds approximately 250,000 distinct CDR3 sequences, with over 5% as singletons. This sample also belongs to another study, concerning T cells expressing NK-cell markers.

The sequencing input was CD8+ T cells sorted from blood. The receptors here all came from a woman between 18 and 30 years old in good health.

This rearrangement joins TRBV10-3 to TRBJ2-5, with D uncertain. The CDR3 covers 14 residues. Looked up from germline, CDR1 is ENHRY and CDR2 is SYGVKD. The germline V and J ends were trimmed by 2 bases and 5 bases, with 12 bases remaining between them. The CDR3 DNA reads as TGTGCCATCAGTGAGGGGATCTCCTGGGAGACCCAGTACTTC. Residues: CAISEGISWETQYF.

This clonotype was seen ten or more times. J is TRBJ2-2 and V is TRBV12-3 or TRBV12-4; a weak D match, TRBD2 (5 bases). The CDR3 consists of 12 residues. Trimming pared 5 bases from V and 6 bases from J, leaving 7 bases between. CDR3 sequence: CASSGGPGELFF. The CDR3 DNA reads TGTGCCAGCAGTGGAGGTCCCGGGGAGCTGTTTTTT.

The chain combines TRBV9 with TRBJ2-1, with D possibly being TRBD1 or TRBD2 (5 bases each). Trimming removed 6 bases from V and 5 bases from J, with 12 bases in between. This CDR3 has 13 residues. Looked up from germline, CDR1 is SGDLS and CDR2 is YYNGEE. CDR3 amino acids: CASTHGTNNEQFF. CDR3 DNA sequence: TGTGCCAGCACCCACGGGACCAACAATGAGCAGTTCTTC.

The rearrangement uses TRBV25-1 and TRBJ2-1; perhaps TRBD1 as D (6 bases). V shed 1 base and J shed 3 bases, with 13 bases lying between them. This CDR3 is 16 amino acids long. Germline V gene lookup returns CDR1 MGHDK and CDR2 SYGVNS. The CDR3 here is CASSELQGMGYNEQFF. The CDR3 coding sequence is TGTGCCAGCAGTGAATTGCAGGGGATGGGCTACAATGAGCAGTTCTTC. The full variable domain, completed using reference TRBV25-1 and TRBJ2-1, is EADIYQTPRYLVIGTGKKITLECSQTMGHDKMYWYQQDPGMELHLIHYSYGVNSTEKGDLSSESTVSRIRTEHFPLTLESARPSHTSQYLCASSELQGMGYNEQFFGPGTRLTVL.

Many counts were recorded for this clonotype. The chain links TRBV7-2 to TRBJ1-5; D perhaps matches TRBD1 (6 bases). Trimming took off 4 bases at V and 7 bases at J, with 11 bases between the two ends. The CDR3 consists of 13 residues. CDR1 and CDR2 (germline): SGHTA, FQGNSA. CDR3 sequence reads: CASSYGGRQPQHF. CDR3 DNA: TGTGCCAGCAGCTATGGGGGGCGGCAGCCCCAGCATTTT.

This clonotype was seen only once. The rearrangement links TRBV12-5 to TRBJ2-7; possible D gene TRBD2, 6 bases. The CDR3 consists of 16 residues. Trimming cost V 5 bases and J 1 base, with 18 bases left between them. The germline CDR1 and CDR2 sequences are LGHNT and FRNRAP. The CDR3 bases are TGTGCTAGTGGTCCCCCGACTAGGGAGTTATCCTACGAGCAGTACTTC. Translation: CASGPPTRELSYEQYF. Using reference TRBV12-5 and TRBJ2-7 for the parts outside the CDR3, the full variable domain is DARVTQTPRHKVTEMGQEVTMRCQPILGHNTVFWYRQTMMQGLELLAYFRNRAPLDDSGMPKDRFSAEMPDATLATLKIQPSEPRDSAVYFCASGPPTRELSYEQYFGPGTRLTVT.

The table lists this clonotype with a few counts. The rearrangement uses TRBV7-8 and TRBJ1-1; D is undetermined. The length of the CDR3 is 15 residues. The germline gives CDR1 SGHVS, CDR2 FQNEAQ. Trimming pared 5 bases from V and 4 bases from J, leaving 17 bases between. The CDR3 loop is CASSPPGWSGTEAFF. The DNA of the CDR3 is TGTGCCAGCAGCCCACCCGGGTGGTCGGGCACTGAAGCTTTCTTT.

The rearrangement links TRBV6-5 to TRBJ2-1; 8 bases map to TRBD1. The CDR3 covers 11 residues. Germline V gene data show CDR1 as MNHEY and CDR2 as SVGAGI. Trimming at V came to 10 bases and at J to 8 bases, leaving 4 bases not matched to a gene. The CDR3 sequence is CATDRGDEQFF. CDR3 coding DNA: TGTGCCACAGACAGGGGAGATGAGCAGTTCTTC.

This clonotype was detected only a few times. The chain employs TRBV2 and TRBJ1-6; TRBD1 is a possible D gene (5 bases). V lost 6 bases and J 7 bases, leaving 16 bases between the germline ends. Germline V gives CDR1 SNHLY, CDR2 FYNNEI. The CDR3 spans 15 residues. DNA of the CDR3: TGTGCCAGCAGCGATCATTGGGGCCCGAATTCACCCCTCCACTTT. Amino acids: CASSDHWGPNSPLHF.

This clonotype was seen a few times. The V call is TRBV11-1, the J call TRBJ2-1; 7 nucleotides match TRBD1. The CDR3 extends over 14 amino acids. Losses at the gene ends were 4 bases for V and 7 bases for J; bases not matched to a gene: 7. The V gene's germline CDR1 is SGHAT and CDR2 FQDESV (reference sequence). The CDR3 DNA reads TGTGCCAGCAGCTGGACAGGCAACCTTAATGAGCAGTTCTTC. Protein: CASSWTGNLNEQFF.